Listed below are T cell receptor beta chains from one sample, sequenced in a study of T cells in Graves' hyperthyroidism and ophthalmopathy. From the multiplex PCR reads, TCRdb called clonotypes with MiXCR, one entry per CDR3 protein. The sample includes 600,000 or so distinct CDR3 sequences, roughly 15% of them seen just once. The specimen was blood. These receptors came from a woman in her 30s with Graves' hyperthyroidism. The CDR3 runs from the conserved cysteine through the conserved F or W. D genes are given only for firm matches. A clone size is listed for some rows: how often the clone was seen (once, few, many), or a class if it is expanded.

CDR3nt: TGTGCCAGCAGCCCAAGACCCTCCTACGAGCAGTACTTC
CDR3aa: CASSPRPSYEQYF
d_gene: -
abundance: many
j_gene: TRBJ2-7
v_gene: TRBV7-2

CDR3nt: TGTGCCTGGAGTGTTTCGTCCCTTCCCTATGGCTACACCTTC
CDR3aa: CAWSVSSLPYGYTF
d_gene: -
abundance: many
j_gene: TRBJ1-2
v_gene: TRBV30

CDR3nt: TGTGCCCATACGAGGGGGGATCTCTCTGGGGCCAACGTCCTGACTTTC
CDR3aa: CAHTRGDLSGANVLTF
d_gene: -
abundance: -
j_gene: TRBJ2-6
v_gene: TRBV5-4

CDR3nt: TGTGCCAGCAGCCAAGAGGGGCTAGCGGGAGGGCAAGAGACCCAGTACTTC
CDR3aa: CASSQEGLAGGQETQYF
d_gene: TRBD2
abundance: few
j_gene: TRBJ2-5
v_gene: TRBV3-1

CDR3nt: TGCAGCGTTGCTTTTACGCGGCCCGACAATGAGCAGTTCTTC
CDR3aa: CSVAFTRPDNEQFF
d_gene: -
abundance: -
j_gene: TRBJ2-1
v_gene: TRBV29-1

CDR3nt: TGTGCCAGCAGTTTCTCGGCAGCGATGAACACTGAAGCTTTCTTT
CDR3aa: CASSFSAAMNTEAFF
d_gene: -
abundance: many
j_gene: TRBJ1-1
v_gene: TRBV12-3/TRBV12-4

CDR3nt: TGTGCCAGCAGTCCCGACTCAGGAAAAAATGAAAAACTGTTTTTT
CDR3aa: CASSPDSGKNEKLFF
d_gene: -
abundance: few
j_gene: TRBJ1-4
v_gene: TRBV27

CDR3nt: TGTGCCAGTAGTTATTTAGGGGGAGCGAACAATGAGCAGTTCTTC
CDR3aa: CASSYLGGANNEQFF
d_gene: -
abundance: -
j_gene: TRBJ2-1
v_gene: TRBV19

CDR3nt: TGTGCCAGCAGCCTCCTTAGGGGGGGTATGAACACTGAAGCTTTCTTT
CDR3aa: CASSLLRGGMNTEAFF
d_gene: -
abundance: few
j_gene: TRBJ1-1
v_gene: TRBV11-2

CDR3nt: TGTGCCAGCAGCCCCTACCTAGCGGGGGCACACACAGATACGCAGTATTTT
CDR3aa: CASSPYLAGAHTDTQYF
d_gene: TRBD2
abundance: many
j_gene: TRBJ2-3
v_gene: TRBV7-9

CDR3nt: TGTGCCATCAGTGAAAGGGCCGACGGGGAGACCCAGTACTTC
CDR3aa: CAISERADGETQYF
d_gene: -
abundance: few
j_gene: TRBJ2-5
v_gene: TRBV10-3

CDR3nt: TGTGCCAGCAGCTTAGGGGCCCTGAATGAAAAACTGTTTTTT
CDR3aa: CASSLGALNEKLFF
d_gene: -
abundance: few
j_gene: TRBJ1-4
v_gene: TRBV7-2

CDR3nt: TGTGCCAGCAGCTTGGAACCGTCATTCGATGAGCAGTTCTTC
CDR3aa: CASSLEPSFDEQFF
d_gene: -
abundance: many
j_gene: TRBJ2-1
v_gene: TRBV5-6

CDR3nt: TGCAGTGCTAGAGATCACTACAGCCAAGAGACCCAGTACTTC
CDR3aa: CSARDHYSQETQYF
d_gene: -
abundance: many
j_gene: TRBJ2-5
v_gene: TRBV20-1

CDR3nt: TGTGCCAGCAGTTACCTCCGGGACAGGGGAGAGACCCAGTACTTC
CDR3aa: CASSYLRDRGETQYF
d_gene: TRBD1
abundance: -
j_gene: TRBJ2-5
v_gene: TRBV6-5

CDR3nt: TGTGCCAGCTTAGATCCGCGAATTCGCACAGATACGCAGTATTTT
CDR3aa: CASLDPRIRTDTQYF
d_gene: -
abundance: many
j_gene: TRBJ2-3
v_gene: TRBV6-1

CDR3nt: TGCAGTGCTCGGAAACAGGGGAACACTGAAGCTTTCTTT
CDR3aa: CSARKQGNTEAFF
d_gene: -
abundance: many
j_gene: TRBJ1-1
v_gene: TRBV20-1

CDR3nt: TGTGCCAGCAGTTTCTTACACACTGAAGCTTTCTTT
CDR3aa: CASSFLHTEAFF
d_gene: -
abundance: many
j_gene: TRBJ1-1
v_gene: TRBV12-3/TRBV12-4

CDR3nt: TGTGCCAGCAGCGAGGCCGCGGGGGGGAGGAACGAGCAGTACTTC
CDR3aa: CASSEAAGGRNEQYF
d_gene: TRBD2
abundance: few
j_gene: TRBJ2-7
v_gene: TRBV9

CDR3nt: TGTGCGCCCAGGTTCGGGGGCTCGAACACTGAAGCTTTCTTT
CDR3aa: CAPRFGGSNTEAFF
d_gene: -
abundance: -
j_gene: TRBJ1-1
v_gene: TRBV27

CDR3nt: TGTGCCAGCAGTGAAGTGAGGGATTCACCCCTCCACTTT
CDR3aa: CASSEVRDSPLHF
d_gene: -
abundance: many
j_gene: TRBJ1-6
v_gene: TRBV2

CDR3nt: TGCGCCAGCCATCCAGGGGGCGGTTCTGGAAACACCATATATTTT
CDR3aa: CASHPGGGSGNTIYF
d_gene: TRBD1
abundance: -
j_gene: TRBJ1-3
v_gene: TRBV5-1

CDR3nt: TGTGCCAGCAGCTTGGGACAGGCTATACAAGAGACCCAGTACTTC
CDR3aa: CASSLGQAIQETQYF
d_gene: -
abundance: many
j_gene: TRBJ2-5
v_gene: TRBV5-8

CDR3nt: TGTGCCAGCAGCGTCCCCCAGGGGATGGGAGAGCCCCAGCATTTT
CDR3aa: CASSVPQGMGEPQHF
d_gene: -
abundance: few
j_gene: TRBJ1-5
v_gene: TRBV9

CDR3nt: TGTGCCAGCAGTTTAGACGAACTTCGAGAGCAGTACTTC
CDR3aa: CASSLDELREQYF
d_gene: -
abundance: many
j_gene: TRBJ2-7
v_gene: TRBV12-3/TRBV12-4

CDR3nt: TGTGCCAGCAGTTTAGTCATGGCAGGGGGCACTCAGCCCCAGCATTTT
CDR3aa: CASSLVMAGGTQPQHF
d_gene: TRBD1
abundance: few
j_gene: TRBJ1-5
v_gene: TRBV27

CDR3nt: TGCGCCAGCAGCTGGGGACAGTCACCCGAGCAGTACTTC
CDR3aa: CASSWGQSPEQYF
d_gene: TRBD1
abundance: many
j_gene: TRBJ2-7
v_gene: TRBV5-1

CDR3nt: TGTGCCAGCAGCGTAGCGGGCGGGGGGCATTCAAATGAGCAGTTCTTC
CDR3aa: CASSVAGGGHSNEQFF
d_gene: TRBD2
abundance: -
j_gene: TRBJ2-1
v_gene: TRBV9

CDR3nt: TGTGCCAGCAGTTACTCGATCGAAACCGGGGAGCTGTTTTTT
CDR3aa: CASSYSIETGELFF
d_gene: -
abundance: many
j_gene: TRBJ2-2
v_gene: TRBV6-5

CDR3nt: TGTGCCAGCAGTCCCGCAGGGGGCGGGAGAGGCACAGATACGCAGTATTTT
CDR3aa: CASSPAGGGRGTDTQYF
d_gene: -
abundance: -
j_gene: TRBJ2-3
v_gene: TRBV7-3

CDR3nt: TGTGCCAGCAGCTTGAGTGGGGCCGGCTACACCTTC
CDR3aa: CASSLSGAGYTF
d_gene: -
abundance: -
j_gene: TRBJ1-2
v_gene: TRBV5-6

CDR3nt: TGTGCTAGCAGCATAGGGACAGGGGGAACCTACGAGCAGTACTTC
CDR3aa: CASSIGTGGTYEQYF
d_gene: TRBD1
abundance: once
j_gene: TRBJ2-7
v_gene: TRBV7-7

CDR3nt: TGTGCCAGTAGCTCAGGGGGCGCCTCCTACGAGCAGTACTTC
CDR3aa: CASSSGGASYEQYF
d_gene: TRBD1
abundance: few
j_gene: TRBJ2-7
v_gene: TRBV19

CDR3nt: TGTGCCAGCGCACTAGCGGGAGGTAACTACGAGCAGTACTTC
CDR3aa: CASALAGGNYEQYF
d_gene: TRBD2
abundance: -
j_gene: TRBJ2-7
v_gene: TRBV6-1

CDR3nt: TGTGCCAGCAGCTTGTTGTCGAAGCAGTTCTTC
CDR3aa: CASSLLSKQFF
d_gene: -
abundance: few
j_gene: TRBJ2-1
v_gene: TRBV7-2

CDR3nt: TGCAGTGCGGGCCCCGGAGAGCAGTACTTC
CDR3aa: CSAGPGEQYF
d_gene: -
abundance: -
j_gene: TRBJ2-7
v_gene: TRBV20-1

CDR3nt: TGTGCCAGCAGCTTAGTGGCGGGAGAAAGGACAGATACGCAGTATTTT
CDR3aa: CASSLVAGERTDTQYF
d_gene: TRBD2
abundance: many
j_gene: TRBJ2-3
v_gene: TRBV7-2

CDR3nt: TGCGCCAGCAGTGAGTCTATTGGGCAGGGCAAAGCTTTCTTT
CDR3aa: CASSESIGQGKAFF
d_gene: -
abundance: few
j_gene: TRBJ1-1
v_gene: TRBV10-2

CDR3nt: TGTGCCAGCAGGTCAGGGGGCGTTGGCTACACCTTC
CDR3aa: CASRSGGVGYTF
d_gene: TRBD1
abundance: -
j_gene: TRBJ1-2
v_gene: TRBV2

CDR3nt: TGTGCCAGCAGCGCTAGGACTAGCGGGGAGACCCAGTACTTC
CDR3aa: CASSARTSGETQYF
d_gene: TRBD2
abundance: -
j_gene: TRBJ2-5
v_gene: TRBV4-2

CDR3nt: TGCGCCAGCCGGGGGGCAGGGTACACTGAAGCTTTCTTT
CDR3aa: CASRGAGYTEAFF
d_gene: -
abundance: -
j_gene: TRBJ1-1
v_gene: TRBV4-1

CDR3nt: TGCAGTGCTAGGGTGACAGGGAGGCAAAATTCACCCCTCCACTTT
CDR3aa: CSARVTGRQNSPLHF
d_gene: TRBD1
abundance: -
j_gene: TRBJ1-6
v_gene: TRBV20-1

CDR3nt: TGTGCCAGCAGCCAAGCGGGAGGTTCCACAGATACGCAGTATTTT
CDR3aa: CASSQAGGSTDTQYF
d_gene: TRBD2
abundance: many
j_gene: TRBJ2-3
v_gene: TRBV7-6

CDR3nt: TGCAGTGCTAGAGTTGAAGGGACTGTGGCACCAGAGACCCAGTACTTC
CDR3aa: CSARVEGTVAPETQYF
d_gene: -
abundance: -
j_gene: TRBJ2-5
v_gene: TRBV20-1

CDR3nt: TGTGCCGTGGACAGGGGGCTTGATAGCAATCAGCCCCAGCATTTT
CDR3aa: CAVDRGLDSNQPQHF
d_gene: TRBD1
abundance: -
j_gene: TRBJ1-5
v_gene: TRBV19

CDR3nt: TGTGCCACCAGCAGACCTAGCAGGGGGGCGTATAACAAAGCTTTCTTT
CDR3aa: CATSRPSRGAYNKAFF
d_gene: TRBD1
abundance: few
j_gene: TRBJ1-1
v_gene: TRBV15

CDR3nt: TGTGCCAGCAGTTACTCGAGGACAGCTAATTCACCCCTCCACTTT
CDR3aa: CASSYSRTANSPLHF
d_gene: -
abundance: many
j_gene: TRBJ1-6
v_gene: TRBV6-6

CDR3nt: TGTGCCAGCAGTACTACTACGACTATTCAAAAGCAGTTCTTC
CDR3aa: CASSTTTTIQKQFF
d_gene: -
abundance: many
j_gene: TRBJ2-1
v_gene: TRBV6-2/TRBV6-3

CDR3nt: TGCAGCGCCAGACAGGGGGTGACTGAAGCTTTCTTT
CDR3aa: CSARQGVTEAFF
d_gene: TRBD1
abundance: many
j_gene: TRBJ1-1
v_gene: TRBV29-1

CDR3nt: TGTGCCAGTTCCCCCTCAGAACTAGCCAAAAACATTCAGTACTTC
CDR3aa: CASSPSELAKNIQYF
d_gene: -
abundance: many
j_gene: TRBJ2-4
v_gene: TRBV12-3/TRBV12-4

CDR3nt: TGTGCCAGCAGTGACTCGACTAGCGGGAGAACAGATGAGCAGTTCTTC
CDR3aa: CASSDSTSGRTDEQFF
d_gene: TRBD2
abundance: many
j_gene: TRBJ2-1
v_gene: TRBV2

CDR3nt: TGTGCCAGCTCAGAGTCGACAGTCTACTATTCACCCCTCCACTTT
CDR3aa: CASSESTVYYSPLHF
d_gene: -
abundance: many
j_gene: TRBJ1-6
v_gene: TRBV18

CDR3nt: TGCAGTGATAGTCCCCTAATACGACGGGGGATTGATGGCTACACCTTC
CDR3aa: CSDSPLIRRGIDGYTF
d_gene: -
abundance: many
j_gene: TRBJ1-2
v_gene: TRBV20-1

CDR3nt: TGTGCCAGCAGCTCCCCCGGGGCGGAGCAGTTCTTC
CDR3aa: CASSSPGAEQFF
d_gene: -
abundance: -
j_gene: TRBJ2-1
v_gene: TRBV3-1

CDR3nt: TGTGCCAGCACCGAGGGACGTCGGCCCCATAGCAATCAGCCCCAGCATTTT
CDR3aa: CASTEGRRPHSNQPQHF
d_gene: -
abundance: -
j_gene: TRBJ1-5
v_gene: TRBV2

CDR3nt: TGCAGTGCTAGAGATAATAAGCGGGAGAGGTACGAGCAGTACTTC
CDR3aa: CSARDNKRERYEQYF
d_gene: TRBD2
abundance: -
j_gene: TRBJ2-7
v_gene: TRBV20-1

CDR3nt: TGTGCCACCAGCAGAGATTGGGGGGCAGATACGCAGTATTTT
CDR3aa: CATSRDWGADTQYF
d_gene: -
abundance: many
j_gene: TRBJ2-3
v_gene: TRBV15